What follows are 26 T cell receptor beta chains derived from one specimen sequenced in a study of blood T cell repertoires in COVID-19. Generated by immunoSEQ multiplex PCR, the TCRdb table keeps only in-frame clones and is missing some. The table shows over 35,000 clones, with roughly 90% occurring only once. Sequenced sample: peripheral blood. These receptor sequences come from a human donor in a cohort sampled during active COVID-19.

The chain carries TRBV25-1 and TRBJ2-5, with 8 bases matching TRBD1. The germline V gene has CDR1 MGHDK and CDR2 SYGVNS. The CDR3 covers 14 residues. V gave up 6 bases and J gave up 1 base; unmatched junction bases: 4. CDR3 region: CASRPGGSQETQYF. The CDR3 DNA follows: TGTGCCAGCAGACCAGGGGGCTCCCAAGAGACCCAGTACTTC.

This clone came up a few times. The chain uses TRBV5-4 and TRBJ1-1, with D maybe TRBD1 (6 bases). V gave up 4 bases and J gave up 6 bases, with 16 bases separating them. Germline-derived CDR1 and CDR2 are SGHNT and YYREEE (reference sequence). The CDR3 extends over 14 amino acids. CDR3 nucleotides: TGTGCCAGCAGCCCCCCACAGGGTAGATCTGAAGCTTTCTTT. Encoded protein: CASSPPQGRSEAFF.

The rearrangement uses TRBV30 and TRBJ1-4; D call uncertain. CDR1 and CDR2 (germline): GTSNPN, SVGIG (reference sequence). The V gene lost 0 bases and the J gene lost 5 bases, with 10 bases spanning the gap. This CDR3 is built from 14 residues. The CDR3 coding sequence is TGTGCCTGGAGTGTGGGCAGTATAAATGAAAAACTGTTTTTT. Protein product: CAWSVGSINEKLFF.

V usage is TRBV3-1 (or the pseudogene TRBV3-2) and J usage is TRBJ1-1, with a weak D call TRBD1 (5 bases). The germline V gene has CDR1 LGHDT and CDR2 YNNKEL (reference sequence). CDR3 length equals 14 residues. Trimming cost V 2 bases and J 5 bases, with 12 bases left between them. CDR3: CASSQRGGETEAFF. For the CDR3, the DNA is TGTGCCAGCAGCCAACGGGGAGGGGAGACTGAAGCTTTCTTT.

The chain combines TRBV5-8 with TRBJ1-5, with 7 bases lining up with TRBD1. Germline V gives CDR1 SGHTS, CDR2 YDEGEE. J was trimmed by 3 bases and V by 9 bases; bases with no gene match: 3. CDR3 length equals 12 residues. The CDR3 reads CATQGLNQPQHF. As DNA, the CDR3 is TGTGCCACACAGGGGCTCAATCAGCCCCAGCATTTT. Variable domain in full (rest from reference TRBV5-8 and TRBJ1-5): EAGVTQSPTHLIKTRGQQATLRCSPISGHTSVYWYQQALGLGLQFLLWYDEGEERNRGNFPPRFSGRQFPNYSSELNVNALELEDSALYLCATQGLNQPQHFGDGTRLSIL.

CDR3 loop: CASNPGQGTDTQYF. The CDR3 bases are TGTGCCAGCAACCCGGGACAGGGCACAGATACGCAGTATTTT. This sequence joins TRBV6-5 and TRBJ2-3; the match to TRBD1 covers 8 bases. From germline, CDR1 is MNHEY and CDR2 SVGAGI. Germline trimming cut 7 bases from V and 1 base from J; bases unmatched to any gene: 4. The CDR3 is 14 amino acids.

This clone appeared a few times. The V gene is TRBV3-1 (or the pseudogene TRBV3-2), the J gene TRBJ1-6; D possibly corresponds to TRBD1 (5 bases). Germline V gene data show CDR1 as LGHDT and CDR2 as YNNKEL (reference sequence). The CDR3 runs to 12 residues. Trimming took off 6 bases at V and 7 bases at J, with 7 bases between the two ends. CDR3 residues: CASRRDNSPLHF. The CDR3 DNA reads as TGTGCCAGCAGGCGGGACAATTCACCCCTCCACTTT.

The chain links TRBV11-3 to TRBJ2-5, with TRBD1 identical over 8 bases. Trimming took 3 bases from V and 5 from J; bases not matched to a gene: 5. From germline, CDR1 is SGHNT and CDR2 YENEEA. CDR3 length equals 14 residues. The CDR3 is CASSLGRGLETQYF. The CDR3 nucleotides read TGTGCCAGCAGCTTGGGCAGGGGGCTGGAGACCCAGTACTTC.

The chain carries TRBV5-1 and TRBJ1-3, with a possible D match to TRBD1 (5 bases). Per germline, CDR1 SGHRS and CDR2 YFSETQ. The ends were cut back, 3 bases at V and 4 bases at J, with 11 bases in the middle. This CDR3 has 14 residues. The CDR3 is CASSSEGSGNTIYF. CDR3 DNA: TGCGCCAGCAGCTCGGAGGGGTCAGGAAACACCATATATTTT.

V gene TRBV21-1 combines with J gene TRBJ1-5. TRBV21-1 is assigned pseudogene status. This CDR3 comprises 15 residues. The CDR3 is CASSGPRGRNQPQHF. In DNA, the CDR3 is TGTGCCAGCAGCGGCCCGCGGGGTCGCAATCAGCCCCAGCATTTT.

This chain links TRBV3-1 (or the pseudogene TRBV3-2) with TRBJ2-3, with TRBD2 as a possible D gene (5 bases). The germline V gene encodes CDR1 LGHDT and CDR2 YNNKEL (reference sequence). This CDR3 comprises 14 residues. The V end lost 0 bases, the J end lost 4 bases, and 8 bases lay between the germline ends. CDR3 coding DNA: TGTGCCAGCAGCCAAGATTCTAGCCCAGATACGCAGTATTTT. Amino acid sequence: CASSQDSSPDTQYF.

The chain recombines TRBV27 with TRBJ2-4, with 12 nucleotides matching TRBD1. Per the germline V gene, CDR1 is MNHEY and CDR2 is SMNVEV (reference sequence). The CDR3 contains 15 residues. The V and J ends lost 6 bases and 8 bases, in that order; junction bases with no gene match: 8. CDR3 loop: CASSRGQGALDIQYF. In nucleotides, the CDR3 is TGTGCCAGCAGCCGGGGACAGGGGGCGTTGGACATTCAGTACTTC.

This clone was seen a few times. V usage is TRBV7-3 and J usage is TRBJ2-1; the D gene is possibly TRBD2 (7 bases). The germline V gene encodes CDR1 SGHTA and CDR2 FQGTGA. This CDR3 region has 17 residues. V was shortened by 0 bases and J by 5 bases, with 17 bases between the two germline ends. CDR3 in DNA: TGTGCCAGCAGCTTAACAGGGCGGGGGCCGCGCCACAATGAGCAGTTCTTC. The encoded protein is CASSLTGRGPRHNEQFF.

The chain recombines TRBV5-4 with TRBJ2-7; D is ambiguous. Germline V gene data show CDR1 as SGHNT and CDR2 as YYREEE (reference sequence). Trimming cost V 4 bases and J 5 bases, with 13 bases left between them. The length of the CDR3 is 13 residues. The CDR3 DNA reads TGTGCCAGCAGCCATGATCGAGGCGACGAGCAGTACTTC. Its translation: CASSHDRGDEQYF.

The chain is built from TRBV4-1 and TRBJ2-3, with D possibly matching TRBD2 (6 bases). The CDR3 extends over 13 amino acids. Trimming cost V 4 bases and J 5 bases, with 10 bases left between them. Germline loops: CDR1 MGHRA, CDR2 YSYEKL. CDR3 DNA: TGCGCCAGCAGCCGCGGGACTCAAGATACGCAGTATTTT. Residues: CASSRGTQDTQYF.

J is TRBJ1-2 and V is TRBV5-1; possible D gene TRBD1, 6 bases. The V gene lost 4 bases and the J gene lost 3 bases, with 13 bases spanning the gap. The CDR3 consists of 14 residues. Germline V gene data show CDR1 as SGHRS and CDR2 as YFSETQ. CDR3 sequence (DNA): TGCGCCAGCAGCCCCCCGACAGGTCACTATGGCTACACCTTC. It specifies CASSPPTGHYGYTF.

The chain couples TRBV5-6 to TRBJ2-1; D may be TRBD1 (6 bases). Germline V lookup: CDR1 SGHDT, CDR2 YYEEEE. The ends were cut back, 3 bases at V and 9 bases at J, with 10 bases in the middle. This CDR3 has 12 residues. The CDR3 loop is CASSWGHTEQFF. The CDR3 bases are TGTGCCAGCAGCTGGGGACACACTGAGCAGTTCTTC.

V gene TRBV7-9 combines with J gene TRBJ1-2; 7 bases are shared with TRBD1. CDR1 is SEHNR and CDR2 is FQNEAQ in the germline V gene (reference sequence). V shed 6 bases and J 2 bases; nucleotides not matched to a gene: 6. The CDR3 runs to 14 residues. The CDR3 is CASSRDRSNYGYTF. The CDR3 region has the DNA TGTGCCAGCAGTCGGGACAGATCCAACTATGGCTACACCTTC.

The CDR3 nucleotides read TGTGCCAGCAGCCAAGAGACAGGATTGGGTAGGACTGAAGCTTTCTTT. Residues: CASSQETGLGRTEAFF. The chain employs TRBV4-2 and TRBJ1-1, with a tentative D call TRBD1 (6 bases). Per germline, CDR1 LGHNA and CDR2 YNFKEQ. Trimming removed 0 bases at V and 5 bases at J, with 16 bases between. This CDR3 spans 16 amino acids.

The CDR3 sequence is CASSAGTSGTNRDTQYF. Written as DNA, the CDR3 is TGTGCCAGCAGCGCGGGGACTAGCGGGACTAATAGGGATACGCAGTATTTT. The chain recombines TRBV9 with TRBJ2-3; 13 bases map to TRBD2. V was pared by 3 bases and J by 6 bases, with 10 bases of the junction left unmatched. Germline CDR1 reads SGDLS; CDR2 reads YYNGEE. The length of the CDR3 is 17 residues.

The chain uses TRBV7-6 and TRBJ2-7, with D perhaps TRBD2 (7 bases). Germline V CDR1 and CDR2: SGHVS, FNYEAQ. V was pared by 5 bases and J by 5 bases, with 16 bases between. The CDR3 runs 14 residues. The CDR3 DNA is TGTGCCAGCAGCCCCATCGGGGGGCTTAACGAGCAGTACTTC. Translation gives CASSPIGGLNEQYF.

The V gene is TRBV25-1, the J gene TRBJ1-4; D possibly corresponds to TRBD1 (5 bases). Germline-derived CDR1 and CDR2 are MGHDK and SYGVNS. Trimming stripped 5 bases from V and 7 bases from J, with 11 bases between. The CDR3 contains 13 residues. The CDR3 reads CASSPPGIEKLFF. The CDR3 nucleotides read TGTGCCAGCAGTCCCCCAGGGATTGAAAAACTGTTTTTT. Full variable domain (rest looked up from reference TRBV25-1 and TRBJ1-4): EADIYQTPRYLVIGTGKKITLECSQTMGHDKMYWYQQDPGMELHLIHYSYGVNSTEKGDLSSESTVSRIRTEHFPLTLESARPSHTSQYLCASSPPGIEKLFFGSGTQLSVL.

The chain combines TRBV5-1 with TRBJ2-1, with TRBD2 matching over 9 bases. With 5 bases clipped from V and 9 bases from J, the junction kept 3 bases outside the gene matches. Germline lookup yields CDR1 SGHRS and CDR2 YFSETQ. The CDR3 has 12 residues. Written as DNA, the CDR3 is TGCGCCAGCAGTAGCGGGAGTTTTGAGCAGTTCTTC. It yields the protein CASSSGSFEQFF.

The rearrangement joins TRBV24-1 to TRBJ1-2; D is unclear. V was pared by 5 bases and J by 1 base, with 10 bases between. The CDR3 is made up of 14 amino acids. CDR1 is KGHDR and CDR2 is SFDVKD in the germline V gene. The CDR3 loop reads CATSASRNNYGYTF. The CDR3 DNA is TGTGCCACCAGTGCCTCGAGGAATAACTATGGCTACACCTTC.

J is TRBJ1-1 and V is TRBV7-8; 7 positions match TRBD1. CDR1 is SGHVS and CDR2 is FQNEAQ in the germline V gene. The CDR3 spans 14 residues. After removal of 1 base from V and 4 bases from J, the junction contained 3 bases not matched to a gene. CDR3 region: CASSLVQGGTEAFF. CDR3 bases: TGTGCCAGCAGCTTAGTGCAGGGGGGCACTGAAGCTTTCTTT.

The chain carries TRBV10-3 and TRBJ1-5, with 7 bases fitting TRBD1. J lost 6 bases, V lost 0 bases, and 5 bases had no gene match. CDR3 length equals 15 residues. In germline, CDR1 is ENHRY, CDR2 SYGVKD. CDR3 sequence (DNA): TGTGCCATCAGTGAGTCGCGCCAGGGGGGTCAGCCCCAGCATTTT. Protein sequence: CAISESRQGGQPQHF.